This TCR beta chain was profiled in a study of read filtering for tumor transcriptome and immune sequencing. At the level of the study: R-ISS stage counts were about 8 for I, about 15 for II, about 7 for III. RNA-seq yielded only about 75 to 1,400 TCR reads, IR-seq about 3.5 to 10.27 million.

The V gene's germline CDR1 is SGHRS and CDR2 YFSETQ. The CDR3 is made up of 16 amino acids. Trimming removed 4 bases at V and 1 base at J, with 17 bases between. There are many counts of this clonotype. Its specificity is unknown. This library used about 400 ng RNA and molecular barcoded adaptors spanning alpha/delta and beta/gamma chains. Via MiXCR, TCRdb re-called the reads, giving one row per CDR3 protein. Of over 50,000 distinct CDR3 sequences in the sample, around 21% were seen once. Study outcomes and limitations: The sorted CD138-negative fraction was a mixed bone marrow immune population, not purified T cells. Without single-read clonotypes, shared clonotype proportions correlated more between IR-seq and RNA-seq.

Sequenced input: a population of CD138-negative cells sorted from bone marrow. This TCR came from a donor over 35 with multiple myeloma. The chain recombines TRBV5-1 with TRBJ1-1, with D unclear. In DNA, the CDR3 is TGCGCCAGCAGCCTCATGGGCGGTGAGAGGAACACTGAAGCTTTCTTT. It specifies CASSLMGGERNTEAFF.